This entry lists 8 T cell receptor beta chains sequenced from one sample in a study of blood T cell repertoires in COVID-19. The method was immunoSEQ multiplex PCR; TCRdb's version includes in-frame clones alone and lacks a portion of them. The sample holds around 40,000 clones, roughly 75% seen once. Sequencing input: peripheral blood. The receptors were sampled from a man older than 75 with active or convalescent COVID-19.

V is TRBV7-9 and J is TRBJ1-1; tentative D call: TRBD1 (5 bases). This CDR3 contains 13 residues. Germline values: CDR1 SEHNR, CDR2 FQNEAQ (reference sequence). V was trimmed by 5 bases and J by 1 base, leaving 8 bases between them. This CDR3 reads CASSPDTNTEAFF. CDR3 DNA: TGTGCCAGCAGCCCGGACACGAACACTGAAGCTTTCTTT.

The rearrangement links TRBV10-3 to TRBJ1-6, with 7 positions matching TRBD1. Germline values: CDR1 ENHRY, CDR2 SYGVKD. V dropped 6 bases and J dropped 6; count of bases not matched to a gene: 5. The CDR3 is 14 residues long. The CDR3 DNA is TGTGCCATCAGGCAGGGGACAGCTAATTCACCCCTCCACTTT. Protein product: CAIRQGTANSPLHF.

This clone was seen only once. The chain recombines TRBV21-1 with TRBJ2-1; TRBD1 is the table's D call and was not checked against the DNA. TRBV21-1 is a documented pseudogene. The CDR3 consists of 16 residues. As DNA, the CDR3 is TGTGCCAGCAGCCCCTGGGGCAGGGGCCCGATCAATGAGCAGTTCTTC. It translates to CASSPWGRGPINEQFF.

V is TRBV28 and J is TRBJ1-1; D uncertain. V was cut by 5 bases and J by 1 base, with 14 bases left in between. Germline CDR1 is MDHEN and CDR2 is SYDVKM. The CDR3 runs to 15 residues. CDR3 loop: CASSIGSSKNTEAFF. DNA of the CDR3: TGTGCCAGCAGTATCGGGAGTAGTAAGAACACTGAAGCTTTCTTT.

The chain joins TRBV11-2 to TRBJ2-5; no reliable D call. V was clipped by 1 base and J by 2 bases, with 8 bases between them. CDR1 is SGHAT, CDR2 FQNNGV, per germline. The CDR3 length is 14 residues. The CDR3 sequence: CASSLAADQETQYF. For the CDR3, the DNA is TGTGCCAGCAGCTTAGCCGCAGATCAAGAGACCCAGTACTTC. The full variable domain, with the rest looked up from reference TRBV11-2 and TRBJ2-5, is EAGVAQSPRYKIIEKRQSVAFWCNPISGHATLYWYQQILGQGPKLLIQFQNNGVVDDSQLPKDRFSAERLKGVDSTLKIQPAKLEDSAVYLCASSLAADQETQYFGPGTRLLVL.

The count of this clone is one. This CDR3 reads CASSFSAGNRYEQYF. The CDR3 nucleotides are TGTGCCAGCAGTTTTAGTGCAGGGAATCGTTACGAGCAGTACTTC. The rearrangement links TRBV28 to TRBJ2-7; tentative D call: TRBD1 (5 bases). V was cut by 3 bases and J by 4 bases, with 16 bases left in between. This CDR3 region has 15 residues. CDR1 and CDR2 (germline): MDHEN, SYDVKM.

This sequence joins TRBV28 and TRBJ1-4; 9 bases align to TRBD1. The CDR3 sequence is 16 residues long. Germline assignment: CDR1 MDHEN and CDR2 SYDVKM. Unmatched junction bases numbered 12, after V lost 5 bases and J lost 8 bases. CDR3 residues: CASSPHTGGAEEKLFF. In nucleotides, the CDR3 is TGTGCCAGCAGTCCCCATACAGGGGGCGCGGAGGAAAAACTGTTTTTT.

The chain joins TRBV29-1 to TRBJ1-5; 9 positions agree with TRBD1. Germline lookup yields CDR1 SQVTM and CDR2 ANQGSEA. With V trimmed by 4 bases and J by 5 bases, 3 bases remained unmatched. The CDR3 has 13 residues. The CDR3 is CSVGDRADQPQHF. In DNA form, the CDR3 reads TGCAGCGTTGGGGACAGGGCGGATCAGCCCCAGCATTTT.